This T cell receptor (beta chain) is from a study of vaccination effects on CD4 cells after COVID-19. Study summary: ViraFEST assay sequencing came after antigen-specific CD4+ T cells were expanded with viral peptide pools. A density of about 2.2 million PBMC per well was used; these cells were cultured with about 10 IU/ml IL-2 and approximately 10 ug/ml peptides. It was a median of 72 days after the second dose that post-vaccine samples were obtained.

Of note for this clone: Its cognate antigen is unknown.

Some clones are missing from TCRdb's copy, which holds only in-frame ones; the method was immunoSEQ multiplex PCR. The sample lists tens of thousands of clones; roughly four fifths were seen once. Germline V gene sequence: CDR1 SGHNT, CDR2 YYREEE (reference sequence). V was cut by 4 bases and J by 8 bases, with 18 bases left in between. This CDR3 has 15 amino acids. A 10-day culture period preceded the isolation of CD4+ T cells. The vaccine given was either BNT162b2 or mRNA-1273, in two doses. No vaccinee had earlier SARS-CoV-2 infection, and nucleocapsid antibodies were negative. The receptor comes from a human donor who received a COVID-19 vaccine. This rearrangement joins TRBV5-4 to TRBJ2-2; a weak D match, TRBD2 (6 bases). The sequences come from CD4+ T cells from PBMCs cultured without peptide, collected after COVID-19 vaccination. The CDR3 DNA is TGTGCCAGCAGCACCCGAACTAGCTTTGAGGGGGAGCTGTTTTTT. This translates into CASSTRTSFEGELFF.